A selection of T cell receptor beta chains follows, all from one sample in a study of technical replicates of blood from a few donors. Repertoires were generated with immunoSEQ multiplex PCR, while TCRdb's copy carries only in-frame clones and drops some. Of under 85,000 clones in the sample, 95% to 98% were seen once. Specimen: T cells isolated from PBMCs. The origin of the receptors is a human donor in good health. Both conserved end residues are part of each CDR3. The order of the fields is clone size, V gene, D gene, J gene, CDR3 protein, CDR3 DNA. A D gene is named only where the DNA matches it firmly. Not every row has a clone size; where given, it reads once, few, many or a size class.

>NA|TRBV13|TRBD2|TRBJ2-3
CASSLGRPGGSDTQYF
TGTGCCAGCAGCTTAGGGAGACCCGGGGGGTCAGATACGCAGTATTTT
>NA|TRBV9|NA|TRBJ1-1
CASSGTGMAHSNTEAFF
TGTGCCAGCAGCGGAACAGGGATGGCCCACTCGAACACTGAAGCTTTCTTT
>NA|TRBV28|TRBD1|TRBJ1-4
CASRTSGGINEKLFF
TGTGCCAGCAGGACGTCAGGGGGAATTAATGAAAAACTGTTTTTT
>once|TRBV5-4|TRBD1|TRBJ1-1
CASSLHTGEVTEAFF
TGTGCCAGCAGCTTGCATACAGGGGAAGTAACTGAAGCTTTCTTT
>NA|TRBV19|NA|TRBJ2-7
CASTGGEGEQYF
TGTGCCAGTACCGGGGGAGAAGGGGAGCAGTACTTC
>NA|TRBV7-9|TRBD1|TRBJ2-2
CASSLGTGDTGELFF
TGTGCCAGCAGCCTCGGGACAGGGGACACCGGGGAGCTGTTTTTT
>NA|TRBV5-4|NA|TRBJ2-7
CASSLATGGLSYEQYF
TGTGCCAGCAGCTTGGCGACAGGAGGCCTCTCCTACGAGCAGTACTTC
>NA|TRBV4-1|TRBD2|TRBJ2-1
CASRIAGMNNEQFF
TGCGCCAGCAGGATAGCGGGGATGAACAATGAGCAGTTCTTC
>NA|TRBV28|TRBD1|TRBJ1-1
CGTGGMNTEAFF
TGTGGGACAGGGGGAATGAACACTGAAGCTTTCTTT
>NA|TRBV5-4|TRBD2|TRBJ2-1
CASSPAGGYNEQFF
TGTGCCAGCAGCCCAGCGGGGGGGTACAATGAGCAGTTCTTC
>NA|TRBV19|NA|TRBJ1-1
CASSIVALGGPVRAFF
TGTGCCAGTAGTATTGTCGCGCTGGGGGGGCCCGTTAGGGCTTTCTTT
>NA|TRBV10-3|TRBD2|TRBJ2-1
CAIPGGGRDNEQFF
TGTGCCATTCCGGGGGGGGGTCGGGACAATGAGCAGTTCTTC
>NA|TRBV2|TRBD1|TRBJ1-4
CASGRTGREKLFF
TGTGCCAGTGGAAGGACAGGGCGGGAAAAACTGTTTTTT
>NA|TRBV28|NA|TRBJ2-7
CASSRRESLHYEQYF
TGTGCCAGCAGCCGCAGGGAAAGCCTCCACTACGAGCAGTACTTC
>NA|TRBV9|NA|TRBJ1-3
CASSVGTVSGNTIYF
TGTGCCAGCAGCGTAGGGACAGTCTCTGGAAACACCATATATTTT
>NA|TRBV7-2|NA|TRBJ1-5
CASSLLGGVVYSNQPQHF
TGTGCCAGCAGCTTATTAGGGGGGGTAGTATATAGCAATCAGCCCCAGCATTTT
>NA|TRBV28|TRBD2|TRBJ2-5
CASSLRGLARGETQYF
TGTGCCAGCAGTTTGAGGGGACTAGCGAGAGGAGAGACCCAGTACTTC
>NA|TRBV6-5|NA|TRBJ2-7
CATRIRTLTYEQYF
TGTGCCACCAGAATACGAACTCTGACCTACGAGCAGTACTTC
>NA|TRBV15|TRBD1|TRBJ1-2
CATRHLGTDYGYTF
TGTGCCACCAGACACCTAGGGACAGATTATGGCTACACCTTC
>NA|TRBV7-9|NA|TRBJ2-7
CASSARDYEQYF
TGTGCCAGCAGCGCCCGCGACTACGAGCAGTACTTC
>NA|TRBV27|TRBD2|TRBJ2-5
CASSSWREQETQYF
TGTGCCAGCAGTTCATGGCGGGAGCAAGAGACCCAGTACTTC
>NA|TRBV5-1|TRBD1|TRBJ1-1
CASTSDRANTEAFF
TGCGCCAGCACCTCGGACAGGGCGAACACTGAAGCTTTCTTT
>NA|TRBV10-2|NA|TRBJ2-7
CASMQGYEQYF
TGCGCCAGCATGCAGGGGTACGAGCAGTACTTC
>NA|TRBV27|TRBD1|TRBJ1-5
CASSLSTGYQPQHF
TGTGCCAGCAGTCTCTCGACAGGGTATCAGCCCCAGCATTTT
>NA|TRBV29-1|TRBD1|TRBJ2-1
CSVRPSDRYNEQFF
TGCAGCGTACGGCCCTCGGACAGGTACAATGAGCAGTTCTTC
>NA|TRBV5-4|NA|TRBJ2-7
CASSLVLTANSPYEQYF
TGTGCCAGCAGCTTGGTTCTAACTGCAAATTCCCCCTACGAGCAGTACTTC
>NA|TRBV7-9|TRBD2|TRBJ2-7
CASSPPGLAGGPVEQYF
TGTGCCAGCAGCCCACCGGGACTAGCGGGGGGACCTGTCGAGCAGTACTTC
>NA|TRBV19|NA|TRBJ2-7
CASSIGSGLRSYEQYF
TGTGCCAGTAGTATAGGTTCGGGACTGAGGTCCTACGAGCAGTACTTC
>NA|TRBV19|NA|TRBJ1-2
CAILSGNYGYTF
TGTGCCATCCTGTCAGGGAACTATGGCTACACCTTC
>NA|TRBV28|NA|TRBJ2-7
CASSLHRSYEQYF
TGTGCCAGCAGTTTACACAGGTCCTACGAGCAGTACTTC
>NA|TRBV5-1|TRBD1|TRBJ2-4
CASSPRFRGQKNIQYF
TGCGCCAGCAGCCCACGTTTTAGGGGACAGAAAAACATTCAGTACTTC
>NA|TRBV10-1|NA|TRBJ1-6
CASSEYPGHSSNSPLHF
TGCGCCAGCAGTGAGTATCCGGGACATTCCTCCAATTCACCCCTCCACTTT
>NA|TRBV7-6|TRBD1|TRBJ1-2
CASSSPGGLDGYTF
TGTGCCAGCAGTTCTCCAGGGGGCCTGGATGGCTACACCTTC
>NA|TRBV11-3|TRBD2|TRBJ2-3
CASSLDPASRLAGGYTQYF
TGTGCCAGCAGCTTAGATCCCGCCTCCAGACTAGCGGGGGGGTATACGCAGTATTTT
>NA|TRBV15|NA|TRBJ2-3
CATSGQGGVLDADTQYF
TGTGCCACCAGCGGACAAGGGGGGGTCCTTGATGCAGATACGCAGTATTTT
>NA|TRBV5-6|TRBD1|TRBJ2-1
CASSLATGTGYNEQFF
TGTGCCAGCAGCCTAGCTACCGGGACAGGATACAATGAGCAGTTCTTC
>NA|TRBV5-5|TRBD2|TRBJ2-2
CASSLLLAVNTGELFF
TGTGCCAGCAGCTTGTTACTAGCGGTTAACACCGGGGAGCTGTTTTTT
>NA|TRBV9|TRBD1|TRBJ1-4
CASSAGTATNEKLFF
TGTGCCAGCAGCGCGGGGACAGCAACTAATGAAAAACTGTTTTTT
>NA|TRBV5-1|NA|TRBJ2-5
CASSFNWQETQYF
TGCGCCAGCAGCTTCAACTGGCAAGAGACCCAGTACTTC
>NA|TRBV5-5|NA|TRBJ1-1
CASSLTGTEAFF
TGTGCCAGCAGCTTGACCGGCACTGAAGCTTTCTTT
>NA|TRBV6-1|NA|TRBJ2-5
CASSYDAVAYF
TGTGCCAGCAGTTACGACGCCGTAGCCTACTTC
>NA|TRBV13|TRBD2|TRBJ2-1
CASSYPTSGVNEQFF
TGTGCCAGCAGCTACCCGACTAGCGGGGTCAATGAGCAGTTCTTC
>NA|TRBV13|NA|TRBJ2-7
CASSRGSSYEQYF
TGTGCCAGTTCGAGGGGGAGCTCCTACGAGCAGTACTTC
>NA|TRBV6-5|TRBD2|TRBJ2-1
CASSYVGLEFF
TGTGCCAGCAGTTACGTGGGACTAGAGTTCTTC
>NA|TRBV27|TRBD2|TRBJ2-1
CASSSGTSSYNEQFF
TGTGCCAGCAGCTCAGGGACTAGCTCCTACAATGAGCAGTTCTTC
>NA|TRBV28|TRBD1|TRBJ2-5
CASSSPGAGGRSGEQYF
TGTGCCAGCAGTTCCCCTGGTGCAGGGGGCCGGTCGGGGGAGCAGTACTTC
>once|TRBV19|TRBD2|TRBJ2-7
CASSSTSGWTYEQYF
TGTGCCAGTAGTTCCACTAGCGGATGGACCTACGAGCAGTACTTC
>NA|TRBV27|TRBD1|TRBJ1-5
CASSLSTGVNQPQHF
TGTGCCAGCAGTTTGTCGACAGGGGTAAATCAGCCCCAGCATTTT
>NA|TRBV27|TRBD2|TRBJ2-7
CASSPSGASSYEQYF
TGTGCCAGCAGCCCAAGCGGGGCGAGCTCCTACGAGCAGTACTTC
>NA|TRBV28|TRBD1|TRBJ2-7
CATNPGQGIGEQYF
TGTGCCACCAACCCGGGACAGGGGATAGGAGAGCAGTACTTC
>NA|TRBV6-8|TRBD1|TRBJ1-2
CASSYGTGYRYGYTF
TGTGCCAGCAGTTACGGGACAGGGTATAGGTATGGCTACACCTTC
>NA|TRBV5-1|TRBD1|TRBJ1-1
CASSLEGTGMLNTEAFF
TGCGCCAGCAGCTTGGAAGGGACAGGGATGCTGAACACTGAAGCTTTCTTT
>NA|TRBV19|NA|TRBJ2-7
CASSIDSGSYEQYF
TGTGCCAGTAGTATAGATTCGGGCTCCTACGAGCAGTACTTC
>NA|TRBV6-1|NA|TRBJ2-4
CASSERSLAAKNIQYF
TGTGCCAGCAGTGAAAGAAGCCTAGCAGCCAAAAACATTCAGTACTTC
>once|TRBV21-1|NA|TRBJ2-5
CASTIVSGPGTAQETQYF
TGTGCCAGCACTATAGTGTCGGGACCCGGGACAGCACAAGAGACCCAGTACTTC
>NA|TRBV6-5|NA|TRBJ1-5
CASSSDRIYQPQHF
TGTGCCAGCAGTTCCGACAGAATATATCAGCCCCAGCATTTT
>once|TRBV18|NA|TRBJ2-1
CASSSPGGPEQFF
TGTGCCAGCTCATCGCCGGGGGGCCCTGAGCAGTTCTTC
>NA|TRBV5-8|NA|TRBJ2-1
CASSSRTGLYNEQFF
TGTGCCAGCAGCTCCAGGACGGGACTTTACAATGAGCAGTTCTTC
>once|TRBV7-7|NA|TRBJ2-5
CASSLARAAGGETQYF
TGTGCTAGCAGCTTAGCGAGGGCAGCCGGGGGAGAGACCCAGTACTTC
>once|TRBV10-2|NA|TRBJ1-5
CASGMGQQPQHF
TGCGCCAGCGGTATGGGGCAACAGCCCCAGCATTTT